This TCR beta chain was recorded in a study of Ad26.COV2.S vaccination and SARS-CoV-2 variants. Germline CDR1 is LGHDT and CDR2 is YNNKEL (reference sequence). V lost 2 bases and J 3 bases, leaving 7 bases between the germline ends. This CDR3 contains 13 residues. TCRdb's copy holds only in-frame clones and misses some; the assay was immunoSEQ multiplex PCR. This table holds some 180,000 clones, around 90% found once. The sample in question was peripheral blood, obtained after recovery from COVID-19. The chain carries TRBV3-1 (or the pseudogene TRBV3-2) and TRBJ1-2, with no clear D. This clonotype was sampled from a human donor who had recovered from COVID-19. DNA for the CDR3: TGTGCCAGCAGCCAAAACTGGGACTATGGCTACACCTTC. This gives the protein CASSQNWDYGYTF.